This T cell receptor (beta chain) was observed in a study of blood T cell repertoires in COVID-19 (dated by TCRdb to 2019 to 2021). In terms of the full investigation: Samples from collaborators originated in the United States, Italy and Spain and spanned both the acute and convalescent phases of COVID-19. The material from the prospective study consisted of cDNA or gDNA derived from T cells, B-cell-depleted T cells, or PBMCs. Deeply sampled blood TCRbeta repertoires from subjects exposed to, actively infected with, or recovered from COVID-19 were included in the dataset. A freely available public database, intended as a resource for researchers studying the immune response to SARS-CoV-2, is where the repertoires were released. Samples were obtained from the ongoing ImmuneRACE study (first 160 participants) and from about 1,300 subjects provided by 6 global collaborators. Nearly every sample came with metadata listing a de-identified subject ID, COVID-19 status, age in years and sex. Where HLA class I and class II types were available, the types were taken from metadata supplied by the sample provider, not from assay-based typing.

The germline V gene provides CDR1 KGHSH and CDR2 LQKENI. From its cysteine to its phenylalanine, the CDR3 spans 16 amino acids. The retained sequence is limited to the CDR3, 48 bases, with the frame set at the first base. Trimming takes 3 bases off V and 0 bases off J; junction bases not matched to a gene: 7. Whole blood was collected in K2EDTA tubes by collaborating institutions according to the institutions' own protocols. Collaborator samples were shipped for TCRbeta analysis as frozen whole blood, isolated PBMCs, or DNA extracted from either sample type. Comments on this clone: Its antigen is still unknown. The input lacks base qualities; no much larger clone sits a single base away.

Broad study findings and their caveats: Clinical and demographic metadata were provided uncurated, with the amount varying by source and participant.

TCRbeta CDR3 regions were amplified from genomic DNA by means of the immunoSEQ Assay, a bias-controlled multiplex PCR. As for the original processing: Nucleated cell counts per sample were estimated from amplification of reference gene primers within the assay. To quantify the absolute abundance of each unique TCRbeta CDR3 rearrangement, sequence reads were collapsed and filtered. Productive Simpson clonality was computed per sample as the square root of Simpson's diversity index over productive rearrangements. Imported from immuneACCESS, the table was reduced by TCRdb to in-frame sequences with V and J called. These copies leave out some clones; in studies compared against another copy, an unresolved V gene accounts for under half, and the cause of the remainder is not known. Clone size and the V and J calls come from that table; the DNA yielded D and trimming. The sample table contains under 250,000 clones; only one count was recorded for around four fifths of them. The leading ten clones occupy 2% to 3% of the sample.

The chain is assembled from TRBV18 and TRBJ2-5; 7 middle bases align to TRBD2. This TCR derives from a woman aged 70-85 years with active or convalescent COVID-19. The specimen was peripheral blood. The CDR3 reads CASSPRASGNQETQYF. Here is the DNA: TGTGCCAGCTCACCCCGGGCTAGCGGAAACCAAGAGACCCAGTACTTC.